The T cell receptor (beta chain) under discussion was sequenced for a study of T cells in Graves' hyperthyroidism and ophthalmopathy. This clonotype was detected a few times. Clinical symptoms, serum thyroxine and TRAb, thyroid ultrasound and orbital computed tomography were used for the diagnoses. Trimming cost V 6 bases and J 5 bases, with 14 bases left between them. From germline, CDR1 is SGHRS and CDR2 YFSETQ. This CDR3 spans 13 amino acids. The source material, RNA transcripts, was used to amplify TCR beta CDR3 regions. TCR CDR3 underwent first-round RT-PCR with the HTBI primer set. TCRdb ran MiXCR on the multiplex PCR reads and lists one entry per CDR3 protein. In the table there are about 350,000 distinct CDR3 sequences, 11% to 15% of which are singletons.

The sequence derives from a woman in her 30s with Graves' hyperthyroidism. What was sequenced was blood. The J gene is TRBJ2-5, the V gene TRBV5-1; D gene ambiguous. CDR3 residues: CASNLVSGETQYF. The DNA of the CDR3 is TGCGCCAGCAATCTCGTCTCCGGGGAGACCCAGTACTTC.